This T cell receptor beta chain originates from a study of response to subunit inactivated influenza vaccine listed by TCRdb under 2018. Some background on the complete study: Deep quantitative profiling of the T cell receptor repertoire was used in the study to follow responses to a trivalent subunit inactivated influenza vaccine. Overall results and qualifications from the work: The authors proposed that each seasonal influenza vaccination may bring in only a limited number of new T cells.

This clonotype was counted only a few times. It lacks a known antigen. Per-nucleotide qualities are absent, and no much larger clonotype sits a single base away. To prepare the library, RT-PCR was applied. The instrument was an Illumina HiSeq 2500. TCRdb reprocessing: public reads trimmed at Q25 with fastp, clones called with MiXCR, in-frame beta chains kept. Every entry covers one CDR3 protein and lists the most common genes and DNA from its rows. The sample includes about 780,000 distinct CDR3 sequences, with roughly 20% observed a single time. The top ten hold around 9.9% of the sample. This sequence originates from a man between 50 and 59 years old who received an inactivated influenza vaccine. Donor details come from another sample of the same person, matched by shared clones. The sequenced sample was PBMCs from blood, obtained about 5 days after vaccination.

The bases read TGCAGTGCTACTAGCGGTAATTACAATGAGCAGTTCTTC. This sequence encodes CSATSGNYNEQFF. This chain joins TRBV20-1 to TRBJ2-1; TRBD2 lines up with 7 middle nucleotides. Trimming takes 4 bases off V and 4 bases off J; junction bases not matched to a gene: 4. The germline V gene encodes CDR1 DFQATT and CDR2 SNEGSKA (reference sequence). The CDR3 measures 13 amino acids from cysteine to phenylalanine. The DNA shown is the 39-base CDR3, in frame from base 1.